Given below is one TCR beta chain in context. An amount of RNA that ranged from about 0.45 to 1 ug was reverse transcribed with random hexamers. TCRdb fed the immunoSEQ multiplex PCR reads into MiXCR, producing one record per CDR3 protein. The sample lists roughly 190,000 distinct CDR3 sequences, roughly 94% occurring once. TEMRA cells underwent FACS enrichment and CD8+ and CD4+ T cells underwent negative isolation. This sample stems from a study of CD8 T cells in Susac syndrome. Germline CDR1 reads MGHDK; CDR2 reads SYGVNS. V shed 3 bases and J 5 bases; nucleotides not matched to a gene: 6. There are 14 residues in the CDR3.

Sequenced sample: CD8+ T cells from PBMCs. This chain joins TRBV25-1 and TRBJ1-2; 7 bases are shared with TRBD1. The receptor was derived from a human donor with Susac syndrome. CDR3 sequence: CASSDPDRDYGYTF. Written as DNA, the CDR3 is TGTGCCAGCAGTGATCCCGACAGGGATTATGGCTACACCTTC.